The 4 T cell receptor beta chains in this list originate from one sample, sequenced in a study of Ad26.COV2.S vaccination and SARS-CoV-2 variants. Stated treatment: around 19 received Ad26.COV2.S at low or high dose, single or two shots; five or six received placebo; per-sample allocation not given. Sampling occurred on day 63 after the first vaccine or placebo injection. This table comes from immunoSEQ multiplex PCR, and its TCRdb copy is limited to in-frame clones, with some not included. This sample has roughly 300,000 clones, with around 88% found just once. Sample: peripheral blood, taken in a trial of Ad26.COV2.S vaccine versus placebo. These receptors all come from a person aged 18-60 years who received the Ad26.COV2.S COVID-19 vaccine or a placebo.

The chain is built from TRBV3-1 (or the pseudogene TRBV3-2) and TRBJ2-1, with 13 nucleotides matching TRBD2. Germline loops: CDR1 LGHDT, CDR2 YNNKEL (reference sequence). The length of the CDR3 is 16 residues. V lost 3 bases to trimming and J lost 9 bases; unmatched junction nucleotides: 8. CDR3 sequence: CASSQSLAGGPTEQFF. The CDR3 DNA follows: TGTGCCAGCAGCCAGTCACTAGCGGGAGGGCCCACTGAGCAGTTCTTC.

V and J are TRBV28 and TRBJ2-5; TRBD2 is a possible D gene (6 bases). Trimming removed 5 bases from V and 0 bases from J, with 13 bases in between. Germline CDR1 MDHEN, CDR2 SYDVKM. This CDR3 contains 15 residues. The CDR3 DNA reads TGTGCCAGCAGTCAAATGGGGAGGAACCAAGAGACCCAGTACTTC. This gives the protein CASSQMGRNQETQYF.

V is TRBV11-2 and J is TRBJ2-1; D not certain. The CDR3 totals 15 residues. Trimming took 0 bases from V and 3 from J, leaving 9 bases between them. Looked up from germline, CDR1 is SGHAT and CDR2 is FQNNGV. The chain's CDR3 is CASSLDRNFYNEQFF. The CDR3 DNA is TGTGCCAGCAGCTTAGATCGGAATTTCTACAATGAGCAGTTCTTC.

The chain has TRBV3-1 (or the pseudogene TRBV3-2) and TRBJ1-5; possibly TRBD1 for D (6 bases). The CDR3 runs 16 residues. V lost 3 bases and J 0 bases, leaving 12 bases between the germline ends. Per the germline V gene, CDR1 is LGHDT and CDR2 is YNNKEL (reference sequence). The CDR3 loop is CASSQGFRGSNQPQHF. CDR3 in DNA: TGTGCCAGCAGCCAGGGTTTCAGGGGTAGCAATCAGCCCCAGCATTTT.